These 26 T cell receptor beta chains originate from one sample sequenced in a study of blood T cell repertoires in COVID-19. Clones were read by immunoSEQ multiplex PCR, and TCRdb kept only the in-frame ones, dropping some. The sample lists roughly 200,000 clones, roughly 82% occurring once. Sample: PBMCs or T cells enriched from blood (not recorded which). The receptors shown here come from a middle-aged man who had recovered from COVID-19.

This clone was observed a single time. The chain uses TRBV9 and TRBJ2-1, with 8 bases identical to TRBD2. Per germline, CDR1 SGDLS and CDR2 YYNGEE. The CDR3 consists of 19 residues. The V gene end was trimmed by 2 bases and the J gene end by 5 bases; junction bases not matched to a gene: 18. In DNA, the CDR3 is TGTGCCAGCAGCGTCCCCAGGCCCCAGCGGGAGATCAGAAACAATGAGCAGTTCTTC. Amino acid sequence: CASSVPRPQREIRNNEQFF.

The chain uses TRBV4-3 and TRBJ2-3, with TRBD2 matching 11 bases. CDR3 length: 17 residues. The germline gives CDR1 LGHNA, CDR2 YSLEER. V dropped 0 bases and J dropped 6; count of bases not matched to a gene: 8. CDR3: CASSQELAGEAWDTQYF. The CDR3 DNA reads TGCGCCAGCAGCCAAGAACTAGCGGGAGAGGCGTGGGATACGCAGTATTTT.

This clone showed up many times. The V call is TRBV6-5, the J call TRBJ1-5; TRBD1 matches 10 bases. V trimming: 4 bases; J trimming: 9 bases; junction bases outside the gene matches: 3. Germline assignment: CDR1 MNHEY and CDR2 SVGAGI. The length of the CDR3 is 13 residues. Written as DNA, the CDR3 is TGTGCCAGCAGTTCAGACAGGGGGCGGCCCCAGCATTTT. Its protein is CASSSDRGRPQHF.

The genes are TRBV29-1 and TRBJ2-1; 12 bases fit TRBD2. V gave up 8 bases and J gave up 9 bases; unmatched junction bases: 14. This CDR3 spans 15 amino acids. Germline V gene data show CDR1 as SQVTM and CDR2 as ANQGSEA. As DNA, the CDR3 is TGCAGCATCGAGACTAGCGGGAGAGGTAGTGGTGAGCAGTTCTTC. Its protein product is CSIETSGRGSGEQFF.

The chain carries TRBV7-8 and TRBJ1-5, with a tentative D call TRBD1 (5 bases). The V and J ends lost 0 bases and 0 bases respectively, with 9 bases between them. The length of the CDR3 is 16 residues. CDR1 is SGHVS and CDR2 is FQNEAQ in the germline V gene. CDR3: CASSLAVGVSNQPQHF. The CDR3 DNA reads TGTGCCAGCAGCTTAGCGGTAGGGGTTAGCAATCAGCCCCAGCATTTT.

The genes are TRBV19 and TRBJ2-3; the D gene is possibly TRBD1 (6 bases). The V end was cut by 6 bases, the J end by 2 bases, with 12 bases between. The CDR3 loop spans 14 amino acids. Per germline, CDR1 LNHDA and CDR2 SQIVND (reference sequence). In DNA, the CDR3 is TGTGCCAGTAGACAGGGTTCTTCCACAGATACGCAGTATTTT. This gives the protein CASRQGSSTDTQYF.

J is TRBJ2-1 and V is TRBV5-1; 7 bases align to TRBD1. This CDR3 spans 17 amino acids. Germline-derived CDR1 and CDR2 are SGHRS and YFSETQ. After removal of 0 bases from V and 4 bases from J, the junction contained 10 bases not matched to a gene. CDR3 nucleotide sequence: TGCGCCAGCAGCTTGGGTTCTTCCAGGGGGTATTACAATGAGCAGTTCTTC. This sequence encodes CASSLGSSRGYYNEQFF.

CDR3 residues: CASSSTGGAYEKLFF. The CDR3, as DNA: TGCGCCAGCAGCTCTACAGGGGGCGCTTATGAAAAACTGTTTTTT. The V and J genes are TRBV5-1 and TRBJ1-4; TRBD1 agrees at 9 bases. V trimming: 3 bases; J trimming: 6 bases; junction bases outside the gene matches: 6. The CDR3 runs to 15 residues. Germline V gene lookup returns CDR1 SGHRS and CDR2 YFSETQ.

The chain uses TRBV5-5 and TRBJ2-1, with 8 bases lining up with TRBD2. Germline V gene data show CDR1 as SGHKS and CDR2 as YYEKEE (reference sequence). Trimming at V came to 4 bases and at J to 2 bases, leaving 11 bases not matched to a gene. The CDR3 is made up of 17 amino acids. The CDR3 protein is CASSATKREMPYNEQFF. The CDR3 coding sequence is TGTGCCAGCAGCGCAACAAAGCGGGAGATGCCCTACAATGAGCAGTTCTTC.

The chain has TRBV11-2 and TRBJ2-7; 7 positions agree with TRBD1. The CDR3 sequence is 14 residues long. Germline lookup yields CDR1 SGHAT and CDR2 FQNNGV. V shed 3 bases and J 2 bases; nucleotides not matched to a gene: 4. CDR3 sequence (DNA): TGTGCCAGCAGCTTGGTGACAGGGCCCTACGAGCAGTACGTC. The encoded protein is CASSLVTGPYEQYV.

This chain uses TRBV6-2 or TRBV6-3 with TRBJ2-1; D perhaps matches TRBD2 (5 bases). Germline V lookup: CDR1 MNHEY, CDR2 SVGEGT. CDR3 length: 15 residues. Between the trimmed V and J ends, which lost 6 bases and 2 bases, there was a span of 14 bases. The DNA for the CDR3 is TGTGCCAGCAGCTTGACGGGAATTACCTACAATGAGCAGTTCTTC. Residues: CASSLTGITYNEQFF.

This clone was detected only once. The chain recombines TRBV5-1 with TRBJ1-2; 8 positions match TRBD1. The CDR3 has 13 residues. Germline V gives CDR1 SGHRS, CDR2 YFSETQ. V gave up 4 bases and J gave up 7 bases; unmatched junction bases: 6. In nucleotides, the CDR3 is TGCGCCAGCAGCCCCAGGGGGACAGGTGGCTACACCTTC. This encodes CASSPRGTGGYTF.

The table lists this clone with a count of one. The chain is built from TRBV19 and TRBJ1-2, with D hard to call. V lost 8 bases, J lost 2 bases, and 9 bases lay in between. The CDR3 is 12 residues long. Germline V gives CDR1 LNHDA, CDR2 SQIVND (reference sequence). CDR3 region: CASYGRNYGYTF. The CDR3 DNA reads TGTGCCAGTTACGGGAGGAACTATGGCTACACCTTC.

This chain connects TRBV29-1 to TRBJ1-2, with 8 nucleotides matching TRBD1. Germline values: CDR1 SQVTM, CDR2 ANQGSEA. CDR3 size: 14 residues. Trimming cost V 2 bases and J 4 bases; bases outside gene matches: 6. In DNA form, the CDR3 reads TGCAGCGTTGAATACGGGACAGGCGTCTATGGCTACACCTTC. This gives the protein CSVEYGTGVYGYTF.

The chain is built from TRBV7-3 and TRBJ2-1, with D perhaps matching TRBD1 (8 bases). V was cut by 4 bases and J by 1 base, with 11 bases left in between. The germline gives CDR1 SGHTA, CDR2 FQGTGA. This CDR3 region has 15 residues. The CDR3 protein is CASSYRGGSYNEQFF. The CDR3 DNA is TGTGCCAGCAGCTACAGGGGGGGTTCCTACAATGAGCAGTTCTTC.

A few counts support this clone. The V and J genes are TRBV28 and TRBJ1-5, with 11 positions matching TRBD1. CDR1 is MDHEN, CDR2 SYDVKM, per germline. The CDR3 contains 15 residues. J lost 6 bases, V lost 6 bases, and 7 bases had no gene match. CDR3 loop: CASRPGTGGSQPQHF. CDR3 nucleotide sequence: TGTGCCAGCAGGCCAGGGACAGGGGGGTCTCAGCCCCAGCATTTT.

The J gene is TRBJ2-2, the V gene TRBV5-1; weak D call: TRBD2 (6 bases). The CDR3 spans 14 residues. Germline-derived CDR1 and CDR2 are SGHRS and YFSETQ. Trimming shortened V by 3 bases and J by 4 bases, and 10 bases separated the two germline ends. CDR3 protein: CASSSDYRTGELFF. CDR3 DNA: TGCGCCAGCAGCTCGGACTACCGCACCGGGGAGCTGTTTTTT.

The gene calls are TRBV5-4 and TRBJ2-5, with 12 bases identical to TRBD1. The germline V gene encodes CDR1 SGHNT and CDR2 YYREEE (reference sequence). CDR3 length equals 17 residues. The V gene end was trimmed by 0 bases and the J gene end by 1 base; junction bases not matched to a gene: 4. This CDR3 is CASSLEGGQGAQETQYF. CDR3 coding DNA: TGTGCCAGCAGCTTGGAAGGGGGACAGGGGGCCCAAGAGACCCAGTACTTC.

J is TRBJ1-5 and V is TRBV30, with D maybe TRBD1 (5 bases). Germline CDR1 is GTSNPN and CDR2 is SVGIG (reference sequence). V lost 0 bases to trimming and J lost 5 bases, with 8 bases between them. This CDR3 is 13 amino acids long. The CDR3 coding sequence is TGTGCCTGGAGTGTACGGGGGGATCAGCCCCAGCATTTT. Translated, it gives CAWSVRGDQPQHF.

The chain joins TRBV6-5 to TRBJ1-2; 7 bases fit TRBD1. The germline V gene encodes CDR1 MNHEY and CDR2 SVGAGI. J lost 3 bases, V lost 1 base, and 5 bases had no gene match. The CDR3 contains 15 residues. In DNA form, the CDR3 reads TGTGCCAGCAGTTACTATGAGGGGGCGGACTATGGCTACACCTTC. Protein sequence: CASSYYEGADYGYTF.

The chain has TRBV10-3 and TRBJ2-7; 7 bases align to TRBD1. This CDR3 contains 12 residues. J lost 7 bases, V lost 6 bases, and 6 bases had no gene match. The germline gives CDR1 ENHRY, CDR2 SYGVKD. In DNA form, the CDR3 reads TGTGCCATCAGCCTAACAGGGGAAGAGCAGTACGTC. This codes for CAISLTGEEQYV.

This clone was detected once. The chain recombines TRBV5-1 with TRBJ2-1; 12 nucleotides line up with TRBD2. This CDR3 comprises 15 residues. The V gene's germline CDR1 is SGHRS and CDR2 YFSETQ. Trimming removed 3 bases from V and 10 bases from J; junction bases left unmatched: 8. CDR3 DNA: TGCGCCAGCAGCTACCTAGCGGGAGGGCAAGGAGAGCAGTTCTTC. This encodes CASSYLAGGQGEQFF.

This clone was counted only a few times. V is TRBV29-1 and J is TRBJ2-3, with 8 bases matching TRBD2. The V segment lost 7 bases and the J segment 2 bases; nucleotides outside the gene matches: 11. Germline V gives CDR1 SQVTM, CDR2 ANQGSEA. The CDR3 is made up of 15 amino acids. The CDR3 region is CSAGGAAGYTDTQYF. DNA of the CDR3: TGCAGCGCCGGGGGGGCAGCGGGTTACACAGATACGCAGTATTTT.

This clone occurred a few times. The CDR3 nucleotides are TGTGCCAGCAGCCTACGGACTAGCGTGAACACCGGGGAGCTGTTTTTT. Translated: CASSLRTSVNTGELFF. This chain uses TRBV5-4 with TRBJ2-2, with 9 bases matching TRBD2. Unmatched junction bases numbered 5, after V lost 4 bases and J lost 1 base. The CDR3 length is 16 residues. Germline values: CDR1 SGHNT, CDR2 YYREEE (reference sequence).

The chain recombines TRBV6-4 with TRBJ2-1; D gene ambiguous. The germline CDR1 and CDR2 sequences are MRHNA and SNTAGT. Trimming removed 2 bases at V and 8 bases at J, with 10 bases between. The CDR3 contains 13 residues. The CDR3 sequence is CASSDRWRDEQFF. CDR3 coding DNA: TGTGCCAGCAGTGACCGGTGGAGAGATGAGCAGTTCTTC.

The V and J genes are TRBV5-8 and TRBJ2-1; TRBD2 matches at 9 bases. J gave up 7 bases and V 4 bases, and 9 bases lay outside the gene matches. The CDR3 runs 15 residues. In germline, CDR1 is SGHTS, CDR2 YDEGEE. The CDR3 reads CASSAGTSSLNEQFF. CDR3 nucleotide sequence: TGTGCCAGCAGCGCCGGGACTAGCAGTCTGAATGAGCAGTTCTTC. The full variable domain, completed using reference TRBV5-8 and TRBJ2-1, is EAGVTQSPTHLIKTRGQQATLRCSPISGHTSVYWYQQALGLGLQFLLWYDEGEERNRGNFPPRFSGRQFPNYSSELNVNALELEDSALYLCASSAGTSSLNEQFFGPGTRLTVL.